The 10 T cell receptor beta chains reported below all come from one sample, sequenced in a study of cytomegalovirus exposure and HLA in healthy donors. The PCR was carried out with 60 Vbeta primers and 13 Jbeta primers. Sequencing used immunoSEQ multiplex PCR; TCRdb keeps in-frame clones, though not all of them. The sample shows approximately 130,000 clones, 82% of them seen only once. The sample taken for sequencing was PBMCs. The receptors were gathered from a boy aged 5-17 years in good health and CMV-seronegative.

The chain uses TRBV30 and TRBJ1-5, with 9 nucleotides matching TRBD1. Germline loops: CDR1 GTSNPN, CDR2 SVGIG (reference sequence). CDR3 length: 14 amino acids. Trimming cost V 5 bases and J 10 bases; bases outside gene matches: 12. CDR3 loop: CAWGIQGQGGPQHF. The CDR3 nucleotides read TGTGCCTGGGGAATCCAGGGACAGGGAGGTCCCCAGCATTTT.

The chain uses TRBV9 and TRBJ2-1; 14 bases line up with TRBD2. This CDR3 comprises 17 residues. After removal of 4 bases from V and 6 bases from J, the junction contained 9 bases not matched to a gene. Germline V CDR1 and CDR2: SGDLS, YYNGEE. Here the CDR3 reads CASSPTTSGRAFNEQFF. The CDR3 DNA reads TGTGCCAGCAGCCCTACGACTAGCGGGAGGGCTTTCAATGAGCAGTTCTTC.

V and J are TRBV5-1 and TRBJ1-4; 9 positions match TRBD1. Germline CDR1 reads SGHRS; CDR2 reads YFSETQ. The CDR3 contains 15 residues. V shed 2 bases, J shed 7 bases, and the junction held 6 bases outside the gene matches. The CDR3 DNA sequence: TGCGCCAGCAGCTTACGGACAGGGGCGGGTGAAAAACTGTTTTTT. Its protein product is CASSLRTGAGEKLFF.

The V call is TRBV5-1, the J call TRBJ2-1; D is possibly TRBD1 (6 bases). This CDR3 is built from 15 residues. The germline V gene has CDR1 SGHRS and CDR2 YFSETQ. The V gene lost 0 bases and the J gene lost 8 bases, with 15 bases spanning the gap. The CDR3 bases are TGCGCCAGCAGCTTGGTTACTTCCTCAGGGGATGAGCAGTTCTTC. The encoded protein is CASSLVTSSGDEQFF.

The chain is built from TRBV6-5 and TRBJ2-7, with TRBD2 matching 9 bases. V gave up 6 bases and J gave up 0 bases; unmatched junction bases: 6. The germline gives CDR1 MNHEY, CDR2 SVGAGI. CDR3 length: 15 amino acids. The CDR3, as DNA: TGTGCCAGCAGGCCGACTAGCGGAATCTCCTACGAGCAGTACTTC. Encoded protein: CASRPTSGISYEQYF.

The rearrangement uses TRBV9 and TRBJ2-5; 7 bases line up with TRBD1. The germline gives CDR1 SGDLS, CDR2 YYNGEE. The CDR3 has 16 residues. V dropped 2 bases and J dropped 0; count of bases not matched to a gene: 7. Here the CDR3 DNA reads TGTGCCAGCAGCGTCCGGGACAGAATTTACCAAGAGACCCAGTACTTC. Protein product: CASSVRDRIYQETQYF.

This rearrangement joins TRBV30 to TRBJ2-1; 8 nucleotides match TRBD1. Germline V gene sequence: CDR1 GTSNPN, CDR2 SVGIG (reference sequence). After removal of 3 bases from V and 2 bases from J, the junction contained 6 bases not matched to a gene. The CDR3 covers 15 residues. CDR3 DNA sequence: TGTGCCTGGAGAGGAGACAGGGGCCCCTACAATGAGCAGTTCTTC. This encodes CAWRGDRGPYNEQFF.

The chain employs TRBV27 and TRBJ2-6, with D perhaps TRBD1 (5 bases). The CDR3 extends over 16 amino acids. Trimming pared 1 base from V and 0 bases from J, leaving 7 bases between. Germline CDR1 is MNHEY and CDR2 is SMNVEV (reference sequence). The chain's CDR3 is CASSLWGSSGANVLTF. The DNA of the CDR3 is TGTGCCAGCAGTTTATGGGGCAGCTCTGGGGCCAACGTCCTGACTTTC.

The chain employs TRBV11-2 and TRBJ2-7, with a weak D call TRBD2 (5 bases). V dropped 1 base and J dropped 2 bases, with 12 bases sitting between them. Looked up from germline, CDR1 is SGHAT and CDR2 is FQNNGV. This CDR3 spans 15 amino acids. The CDR3 DNA reads as TGTGCCAGCAGCTTAGGATCGGGGTCCCCCTACGAGCAGTACTTC. It yields the protein CASSLGSGSPYEQYF.

The J gene is TRBJ1-4, the V gene TRBV7-9, with 7 nucleotides matching TRBD1. Germline-derived CDR1 and CDR2 are SEHNR and FQNEAQ (reference sequence). V lost 4 bases to trimming and J lost 3 bases; unmatched junction nucleotides: 11. This CDR3 is built from 17 residues. The CDR3 DNA sequence: TGTGCCAGCAGCTCCGGGACAGATTTTGGGGCTAATGAAAAACTGTTTTTT. Translation: CASSSGTDFGANEKLFF.